A selection of T cell receptor beta chains follows, all from one sample in a study of regulatory T cells in long-lasting Graves disease. TCRdb used MiXCR to reprocess the multiplex PCR reads, holding one entry per CDR3 protein. The sample holds about 470,000 distinct CDR3 sequences, 20% to 25% seen once. Specimen: peripheral blood mononuclear cells (PBMCs), collected when the disease was refractory, from a patient treated with antithyroid drugs. The receptors here all came from a female donor with Graves disease. CDR3s include the opening cysteine and the closing phenylalanine or tryptophan. Fields, in order: D gene, J gene, V gene, CDR3 length, clone size, CDR3 DNA, CDR3 protein. The D gene is left open where the match is weak. Clone size is stated in some rows and not others, as once, few, many or a class when expanded.

>-|TRBJ2-7|TRBV5-1|13|few
TGCGCCAGCAGGGGGACCGGAATCCACGAGCAGTACTTC
CASRGTGIHEQYF
>TRBD1|TRBJ1-1|TRBV7-2|14|many
TGTGCCAGCAGCTCCCGGACAGGGAGGTCTGAAGCTTTCTTT
CASSSRTGRSEAFF
>TRBD2|TRBJ2-5|TRBV27|18|-
TGTGCCACAGGGGACAGGTCGCTAGCGGGGGCCTTACAAGAGACCCAGTACTTC
CATGDRSLAGALQETQYF
>-|TRBJ2-7|TRBV29-1|13|many
TGCAGCGTTGAGGGCAGGTCCACCTACGAGCAGTACTTC
CSVEGRSTYEQYF
>-|TRBJ2-7|TRBV7-2|13|few
TGTGCCAGCAGCTTATCCCTGCCGTCCGAGCAGTACTTC
CASSLSLPSEQYF
>-|TRBJ2-7|TRBV10-3|12|many
TGTGCCATCAGTGTTCAAGCCGACGAGCAGTACTTC
CAISVQADEQYF
>TRBD1|TRBJ1-2|TRBV7-9|14|-
TGTGCCAGCATCATTAACCAGGGGGCGGCTGGCTACACCTTC
CASIINQGAAGYTF
>-|TRBJ1-4|TRBV3-1|16|few
TGTGCCAGCAGCCAAGATTATAGGCAGGGCGATGAAAAACTGTTTTTT
CASSQDYRQGDEKLFF
>TRBD1|TRBJ1-4|TRBV10-3|15|-
TGTGCCATCAGTAGGACAGGGAATGGGAATGAAAAACTGTTTTTT
CAISRTGNGNEKLFF
>TRBD2|TRBJ2-5|TRBV28|16|many
TGTGCCAGCAGTGCCGGGACTAGCGAGTACCAAGAGACCCAGTACTTC
CASSAGTSEYQETQYF
>-|TRBJ2-7|TRBV4-1|16|-
TGCGCCAGCAGCCAATCGATGGGACGGTCTCGGCACGAGCAGTACTTC
CASSQSMGRSRHEQYF
>-|TRBJ2-7|TRBV14|13|few
TGTGCCAGCAGCGACCTTGGGGGTAACGAGCAGTACTTC
CASSDLGGNEQYF
>-|TRBJ2-2|TRBV19|19|-
TGTGCCAGTACCTCGACCGAACCGGGACTTACATATAGAACCGGGGAGCTGTTTTTT
CASTSTEPGLTYRTGELFF
>-|TRBJ2-6|TRBV6-2/TRBV6-3|17|-
TGTGCCAGCAGTAAGGACTTATCCCCAACTGGGGCCAACGTCCTGACTTTC
CASSKDLSPTGANVLTF
>-|TRBJ1-1|TRBV6-1|14|-
TGTGCCAGCACCCCCCCCCGAGCTAACACTGAAGCTTTCTTT
CASTPPRANTEAFF
>TRBD2|TRBJ2-3|TRBV28|14|-
TGTGCCAGCATAGGGGTAGCGGGAGCAGATACGCAGTATTTT
CASIGVAGADTQYF